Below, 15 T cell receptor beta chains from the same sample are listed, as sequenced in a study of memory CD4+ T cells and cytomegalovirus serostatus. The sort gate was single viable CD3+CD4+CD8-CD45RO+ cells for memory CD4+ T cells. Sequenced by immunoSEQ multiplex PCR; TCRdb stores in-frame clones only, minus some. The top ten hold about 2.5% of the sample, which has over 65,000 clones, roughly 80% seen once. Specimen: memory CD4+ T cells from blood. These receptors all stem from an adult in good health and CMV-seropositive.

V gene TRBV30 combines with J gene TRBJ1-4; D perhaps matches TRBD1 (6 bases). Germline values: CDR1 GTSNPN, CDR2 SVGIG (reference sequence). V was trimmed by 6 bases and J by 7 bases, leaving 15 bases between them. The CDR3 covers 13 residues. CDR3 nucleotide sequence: TGTGCCTGTCAGGGGATTGCTGGTGAAAAACTGTTTTTT. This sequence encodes CACQGIAGEKLFF.

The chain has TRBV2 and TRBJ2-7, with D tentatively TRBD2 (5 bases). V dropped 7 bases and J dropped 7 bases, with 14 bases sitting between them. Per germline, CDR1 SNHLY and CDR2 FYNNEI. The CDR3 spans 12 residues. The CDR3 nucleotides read TGTGCCAGCACAAGGAGGATGTGGGAGCAGTACTTC. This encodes CASTRRMWEQYF.

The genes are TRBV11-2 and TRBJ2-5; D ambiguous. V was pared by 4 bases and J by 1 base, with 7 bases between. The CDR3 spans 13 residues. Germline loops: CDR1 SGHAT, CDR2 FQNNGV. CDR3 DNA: TGTGCCAGCAGCTCAAACTCCCAAGAGACCCAGTACTTC. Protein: CASSSNSQETQYF.

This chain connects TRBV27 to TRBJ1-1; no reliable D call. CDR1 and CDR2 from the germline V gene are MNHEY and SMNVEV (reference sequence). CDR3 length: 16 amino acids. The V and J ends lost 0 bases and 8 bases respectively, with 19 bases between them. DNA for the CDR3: TGTGCCAGCAGTTTATCGACCAGCCCTCGGGTCCAAGAAGCTTTCTTT. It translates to CASSLSTSPRVQEAFF.

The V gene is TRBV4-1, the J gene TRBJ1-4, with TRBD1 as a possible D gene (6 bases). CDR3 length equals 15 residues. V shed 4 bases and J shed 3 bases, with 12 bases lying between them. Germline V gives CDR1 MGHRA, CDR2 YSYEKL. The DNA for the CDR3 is TGCGCCAGCAGCCGTCAACAGGGATCTAATGAAAAACTGTTTTTT. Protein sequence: CASSRQQGSNEKLFF.

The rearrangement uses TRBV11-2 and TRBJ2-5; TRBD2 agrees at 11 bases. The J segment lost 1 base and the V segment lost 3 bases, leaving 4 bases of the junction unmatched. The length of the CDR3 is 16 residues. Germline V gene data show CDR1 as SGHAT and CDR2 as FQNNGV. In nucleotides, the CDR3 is TGTGCCAGCAGCTTCTCGACTAGCGGGGTCCAAGAGACCCAGTACTTC. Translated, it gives CASSFSTSGVQETQYF.

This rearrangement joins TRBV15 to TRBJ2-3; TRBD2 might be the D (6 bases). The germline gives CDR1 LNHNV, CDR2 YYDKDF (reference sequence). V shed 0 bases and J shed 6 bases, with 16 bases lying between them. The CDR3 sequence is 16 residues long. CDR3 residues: CATSRETGSFGDTQYF. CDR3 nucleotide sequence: TGTGCCACCAGCAGAGAGACCGGGAGTTTCGGCGATACGCAGTATTTT.

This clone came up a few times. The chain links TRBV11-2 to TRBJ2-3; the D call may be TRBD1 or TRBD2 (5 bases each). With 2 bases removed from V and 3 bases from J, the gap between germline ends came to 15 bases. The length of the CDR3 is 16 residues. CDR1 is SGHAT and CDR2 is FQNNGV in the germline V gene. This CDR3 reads CASSLRLGVVTDTQYF. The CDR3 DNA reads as TGTGCCAGCAGCTTAAGGTTGGGGGTGGTAACAGATACGCAGTATTTT. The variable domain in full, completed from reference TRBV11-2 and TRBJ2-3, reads EAGVAQSPRYKIIEKRQSVAFWCNPISGHATLYWYQQILGQGPKLLIQFQNNGVVDDSQLPKDRFSAERLKGVDSTLKIQPAKLEDSAVYLCASSLRLGVVTDTQYFGPGTRLTVL.

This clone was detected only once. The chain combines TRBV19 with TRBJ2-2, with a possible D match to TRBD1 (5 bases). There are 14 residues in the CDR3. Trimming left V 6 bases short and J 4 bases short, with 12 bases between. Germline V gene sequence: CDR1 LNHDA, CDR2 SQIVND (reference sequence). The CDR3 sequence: CASRAGQRTGELFF. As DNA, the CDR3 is TGTGCCAGTAGGGCAGGGCAGCGCACCGGGGAGCTGTTTTTT.

CDR3 bases: TGTGCCAGCAGCTCGGCGGATACGCAGTATTTT. It translates to CASSSADTQYF. V is TRBV7-2 and J is TRBJ2-3; no clear D gene. CDR3 length: 11 residues. V lost 4 bases and J lost 6, with 5 bases in between. The germline CDR1 and CDR2 sequences are SGHTA and FQGNSA.

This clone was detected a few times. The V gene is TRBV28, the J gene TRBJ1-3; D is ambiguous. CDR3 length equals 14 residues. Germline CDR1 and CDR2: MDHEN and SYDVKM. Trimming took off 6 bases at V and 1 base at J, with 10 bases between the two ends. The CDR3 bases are TGTGCCAGCAGCCGCGGCGGGTCTGGAAACACCATATATTTT. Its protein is CASSRGGSGNTIYF. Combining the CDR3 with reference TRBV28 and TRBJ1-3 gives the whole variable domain DVKVTQSSRYLVKRTGEKVFLECVQDMDHENMFWYRQDPGLGLRLIYFSYDVKMKEKGDIPEGYSVSREKKERFSLILESASTNQTSMYLCASSRGGSGNTIYFGEGSWLTVV.

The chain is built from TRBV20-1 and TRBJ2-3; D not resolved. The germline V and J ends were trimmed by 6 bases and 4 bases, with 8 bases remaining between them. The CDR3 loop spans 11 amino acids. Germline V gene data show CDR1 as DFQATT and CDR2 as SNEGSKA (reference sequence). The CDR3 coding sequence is TGCAGTGCAAAGACCGCAGATACGCAGTATTTT. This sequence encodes CSAKTADTQYF.

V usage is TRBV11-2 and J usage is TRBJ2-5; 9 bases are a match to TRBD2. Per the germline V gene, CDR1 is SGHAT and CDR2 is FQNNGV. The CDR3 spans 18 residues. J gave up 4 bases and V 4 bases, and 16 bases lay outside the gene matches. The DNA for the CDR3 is TGTGCCAGCAGCTCTAGAAGGCGGGGGGGCAGGCTGGGAGAGACCCAGTACTTC. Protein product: CASSSRRRGGRLGETQYF.

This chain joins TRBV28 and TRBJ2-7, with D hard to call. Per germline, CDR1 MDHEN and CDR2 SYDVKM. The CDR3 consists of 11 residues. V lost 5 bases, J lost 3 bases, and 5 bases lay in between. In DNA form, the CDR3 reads TGTGCCAGCAGTACAAACTACGAGCAGTACGTC. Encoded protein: CASSTNYEQYV.

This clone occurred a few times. This CDR3 reads CASSPGQGTTEAFF. The CDR3 bases are TGTGCCAGCAGCCCCGGACAGGGGACCACTGAAGCTTTCTTT. The V gene is TRBV11-3, the J gene TRBJ1-1; 9 bases align to TRBD1. CDR3 length: 14 amino acids. From germline, CDR1 is SGHNT and CDR2 YENEEA. The V segment lost 5 bases and the J segment 4 bases; nucleotides outside the gene matches: 5.